These 32 T cell receptor beta chains were sequenced from one sample in a study of blood T cell repertoires in COVID-19. Data came from immunoSEQ multiplex PCR; TCRdb stores just in-frame clones and leaves some out. The profile covers 110,000 or so clones, with about 85% appearing a single time and about 3% taken by the ten largest. The specimen sequenced was peripheral blood. These receptors came from a man aged 35 to 55 with acute or convalescent COVID-19.

J is TRBJ1-2 and V is TRBV6-6; D gene ambiguous. The CDR3 sequence is 16 residues long. V was clipped by 5 bases and J by 2 bases, with 18 bases between them. CDR1 is MNHNY, CDR2 SVGAGI, per germline (reference sequence). The CDR3 DNA reads as TGTGCCAGCAGTCGATTGATCGAATCGGGGAACTATGGCTACACCTTC. Translating it yields CASSRLIESGNYGYTF.

This chain links TRBV6-1 with TRBJ1-2; D is ambiguous. CDR3 size: 12 residues. The V gene's germline CDR1 is MNHNS and CDR2 SASEGT. V shed 2 bases and J shed 6 bases, with 7 bases lying between them. This CDR3 is CASSESEHGYTF. CDR3 nucleotides: TGTGCCAGCAGTGAATCTGAGCATGGCTACACCTTC.

This clone was recorded once. This chain joins TRBV6-6 and TRBJ1-3, with 9 nucleotides matching TRBD1. The V gene's germline CDR1 is MNHNY and CDR2 SVGAGI (reference sequence). Trimming at V came to 2 bases and at J to 3 bases, leaving 5 bases not matched to a gene. The CDR3 contains 16 residues. The CDR3 DNA reads TGTGCCAGCAGTTACCGGGGACAGGGCGATGGAAACACCATATATTTT. Translating gives CASSYRGQGDGNTIYF.

This clone has more than one count but fewer than ten. The rearrangement links TRBV7-9 to TRBJ1-2, with 7 bases fitting TRBD1. The CDR3 sequence is 15 residues long. Germline CDR1 SEHNR, CDR2 FQNEAQ (reference sequence). The V and J ends lost 5 bases and 3 bases, in that order; junction bases with no gene match: 9. The CDR3 DNA reads as TGTGCCAGCAGCACGGGACAGCCTCCTGACTATGGCTACACCTTC. Translating gives CASSTGQPPDYGYTF.

The CDR3: CASSLDRVDYEQYF. The DNA of the CDR3 is TGTGCCAGCAGCCTCGACAGGGTGGACTACGAGCAGTACTTC. This chain uses TRBV7-9 with TRBJ2-7; 7 bases line up with TRBD1. V was clipped by 5 bases and J by 3 bases; unmatched bases: 7. Germline V gives CDR1 SEHNR, CDR2 FQNEAQ (reference sequence). CDR3 size: 14 residues. Full variable domain (rest looked up from reference TRBV7-9 and TRBJ2-7): DTGVSQNPRHKITKRGQNVTFRCDPISEHNRLYWYRQTLGQGPEFLTYFQNEAQLEKSRLLSDRFSAERPKGSFSTLEIQRTEQGDSAMYLCASSLDRVDYEQYFGPGTRLTVT.

V and J are TRBV29-1 and TRBJ2-1; a possible D gene is TRBD1 (5 bases). Trimming removed 4 bases at V and 1 base at J, with 11 bases between. The CDR3 runs 14 residues. The germline gives CDR1 SQVTM, CDR2 ANQGSEA. The CDR3 nucleotides read TGCAGCGTTGTGGACACTCGATCCTACAATGAGCAGTTCTTC. Residues: CSVVDTRSYNEQFF.

V is TRBV24-1 and J is TRBJ2-5; D might be TRBD2 (6 bases). The germline gives CDR1 KGHDR, CDR2 SFDVKD. Trimming cost V 5 bases and J 5 bases, with 14 bases left between them. This CDR3 spans 14 amino acids. The CDR3 here is CATSGPAGRETQYF. The DNA for the CDR3 is TGTGCCACCAGTGGCCCGGCGGGGAGGGAGACCCAGTACTTC.

A few counts support this clone. This chain links TRBV19 with TRBJ2-3; D unresolved. This CDR3 spans 13 amino acids. Germline V gene lookup returns CDR1 LNHDA and CDR2 SQIVND (reference sequence). Trimming pared 4 bases from V and 3 bases from J, leaving 8 bases between. The CDR3 DNA is TGTGCCAGTAGTACGAGCCTGACAGATACGCAGTATTTT. The encoded protein is CASSTSLTDTQYF.

The gene calls are TRBV10-3 and TRBJ2-7, with no clear D. CDR1 and CDR2 from the germline V gene are ENHRY and SYGVKD. The CDR3 spans 14 residues. Trimming took off 4 bases at V and 1 base at J, with 11 bases between the two ends. CDR3: CAISAYTLSYEQYF. The CDR3, as DNA: TGTGCCATCAGTGCTTACACCCTGTCCTACGAGCAGTACTTC.

The rearrangement joins TRBV9 to TRBJ2-1, with 9 bases aligning to TRBD2. The CDR3 totals 13 residues. Trimming at V came to 7 bases and at J to 7 bases, leaving 6 bases not matched to a gene. Germline-derived CDR1 and CDR2 are SGDLS and YYNGEE. The CDR3 sequence: CASAGGPENEQFF. CDR3 DNA: TGTGCCAGCGCGGGGGGGCCTGAGAATGAGCAGTTCTTC.

The chain recombines TRBV11-2 with TRBJ1-5; the D is unclear. In germline, CDR1 is SGHAT, CDR2 FQNNGV. The V end was cut by 5 bases, the J end by 0 bases, with 11 bases between. The CDR3 covers 15 residues. CDR3 bases: TGTGCCAGCAGCCGGGGAGGCACTAGCAATCAGCCCCAGCATTTT. Its protein is CASSRGGTSNQPQHF.

The CDR3: CASSECRLAGVITDTQYF. DNA for the CDR3: TGCGCCAGCAGTGAGTGTAGGCTAGCGGGGGTCATCACAGATACGCAGTATTTT. This chain uses TRBV10-1 with TRBJ2-3; 10 bases are shared with TRBD2. With V trimmed by 1 base and J by 2 bases, 9 bases remained unmatched. The germline V gene encodes CDR1 WNHNN and CDR2 SYGVQD (reference sequence). The CDR3 has 18 residues.

The CDR3 is CASIRYSNQPQHF. CDR3 bases: TGTGCCAGTATCCGTTATAGCAATCAGCCCCAGCATTTT. The rearrangement links TRBV19 to TRBJ1-5; no clear D. The CDR3 contains 13 residues. Germline assignment: CDR1 LNHDA and CDR2 SQIVND (reference sequence). With 7 bases removed from V and 0 bases from J, the gap between germline ends came to 7 bases.

This chain uses TRBV19 with TRBJ2-7; 8 nucleotides agree with TRBD1. The V and J ends lost 4 bases and 4 bases, in that order; junction bases with no gene match: 6. This CDR3 region has 14 residues. The germline V gene has CDR1 LNHDA and CDR2 SQIVND (reference sequence). The CDR3 loop is CASSSGTGPYEQYF. In nucleotides, the CDR3 is TGTGCCAGTAGTAGCGGGACAGGCCCGTACGAGCAGTACTTC.

V and J are TRBV7-9 and TRBJ1-5; D uncertain. The CDR3 covers 13 residues. Germline V CDR1 and CDR2: SEHNR, FQNEAQ (reference sequence). Trimming left V 1 base short and J 7 bases short, with 8 bases between. In DNA form, the CDR3 reads TGTGCCAGCAGCTTAGAGGCGGGCCAGCCCCAGCATTTT. Protein product: CASSLEAGQPQHF.

This sequence joins TRBV19 and TRBJ2-7; 12 bases map to TRBD2. The V segment lost 5 bases and the J segment 5 bases; nucleotides outside the gene matches: 19. Germline V gene sequence: CDR1 LNHDA, CDR2 SQIVND (reference sequence). This CDR3 region has 19 residues. The CDR3 reads CASSDRPLAGGPVENEQYF. For the CDR3, the DNA is TGTGCCAGTAGTGACCGGCCGCTAGCGGGGGGGCCGGTTGAGAACGAGCAGTACTTC.

The V call is TRBV5-1, the J call TRBJ2-7; 7 bases map to TRBD1. Germline assignment: CDR1 SGHRS and CDR2 YFSETQ. The CDR3 extends over 15 amino acids. The V gene end was trimmed by 1 base and the J gene end by 0 bases; junction bases not matched to a gene: 4. CDR3 protein: CASSLQGVGSYEQYF. DNA for the CDR3: TGCGCCAGCAGCTTGCAGGGGGTTGGCTCCTACGAGCAGTACTTC. Filled out from reference TRBV5-1 and TRBJ2-7, the complete variable domain reads KAGVTQTPRYLIKTRGQQVTLSCSPISGHRSVSWYQQTPGQGLQFLFEYFSETQRNKGNFPGRFSGRQFSNSRSEMNVSTLELGDSALYLCASSLQGVGSYEQYFGPGTRLTVT.

The chain couples TRBV24-1 to TRBJ2-5; 9 bases are shared with TRBD1. Germline CDR1 and CDR2: KGHDR and SFDVKD. CDR3 size: 16 residues. V trimming: 3 bases; J trimming: 1 base; junction bases outside the gene matches: 5. The CDR3 sequence is CATSDEDRGAQETQYF. CDR3 nucleotides: TGTGCCACCAGTGATGAGGACAGGGGAGCCCAAGAGACCCAGTACTTC.

The chain uses TRBV19 and TRBJ2-3; TRBD2 aligns across 10 bases. V shed 5 bases and J 0 bases; nucleotides not matched to a gene: 8. The CDR3 loop spans 17 amino acids. Germline V gene lookup returns CDR1 LNHDA and CDR2 SQIVND (reference sequence). The CDR3 coding sequence is TGTGCCAGTAGTTCCACTAGCGGGGATCTTAGCACAGATACGCAGTATTTT. Protein sequence: CASSSTSGDLSTDTQYF.

V usage is TRBV9 and J usage is TRBJ2-1; 7 nucleotides line up with TRBD2. The trim removed 1 base at V and 7 bases at J, leaving 5 bases unmatched. The CDR3 spans 14 residues. In germline, CDR1 is SGDLS, CDR2 YYNGEE. The CDR3 protein is CASSVSLAENEQFF. In nucleotides, the CDR3 is TGTGCCAGCAGCGTATCTCTAGCGGAGAATGAGCAGTTCTTC.

The chain links TRBV11-2 to TRBJ1-1; D is unresolved. V dropped 2 bases and J dropped 6 bases, with 7 bases sitting between them. Germline CDR1 SGHAT, CDR2 FQNNGV. The CDR3 has 12 residues. The CDR3 DNA follows: TGTGCCAGCAGCTTACCTATGCCTGAAGCTTTCTTT. It is translated as CASSLPMPEAFF.

The rearrangement links TRBV5-8 to TRBJ1-1; D unresolved. The CDR3 covers 19 residues. Germline assignment: CDR1 SGHTS and CDR2 YDEGEE. V lost 3 bases and J lost 0, with 24 bases in between. The CDR3 loop reads CASSYRYSSASKVNTEAFF. In DNA, the CDR3 is TGTGCCAGCAGCTACAGATACAGCTCCGCGTCGAAGGTGAACACTGAAGCTTTCTTT. The full variable domain, completed using reference TRBV5-8 and TRBJ1-1, is EAGVTQSPTHLIKTRGQQATLRCSPISGHTSVYWYQQALGLGLQFLLWYDEGEERNRGNFPPRFSGRQFPNYSSELNVNALELEDSALYLCASSYRYSSASKVNTEAFFGQGTRLTVV.

This sequence joins TRBV4-1 and TRBJ2-3; the match to TRBD2 covers 8 bases. V lost 1 base to trimming and J lost 6 bases; unmatched junction nucleotides: 6. Germline CDR1 MGHRA, CDR2 YSYEKL. The CDR3 extends over 15 amino acids. The CDR3 is CASSQVGTSSDTQYF. In DNA form, the CDR3 reads TGCGCCAGCAGCCAAGTCGGGACTAGTTCGGATACGCAGTATTTT.

The rearrangement links TRBV24-1 to TRBJ1-5; D remains unclear. The germline V and J ends were trimmed by 4 bases and 6 bases, with 15 bases remaining between them. Per the germline V gene, CDR1 is KGHDR and CDR2 is SFDVKD. The CDR3 is made up of 15 amino acids. CDR3 nucleotides: TGTGCCACCAGTGACCCTCGGAGTTCTGGTCAGCCCCAGCATTTT. It translates to CATSDPRSSGQPQHF.

The chain recombines TRBV24-1 with TRBJ2-1; 11 positions match TRBD2. The CDR3 loop spans 18 amino acids. Germline CDR1 is KGHDR and CDR2 is SFDVKD. Unmatched junction bases numbered 11, after V lost 4 bases and J lost 4 bases. The CDR3 nucleotides read TGTGCCACCAGTGACCCAAAAAAACTAGCGGGGGAGTACAATGAGCAGTTCTTC. Protein: CATSDPKKLAGEYNEQFF.

CDR3 nucleotide sequence: TGTGCTAGTGGTGGACCGGGGTGGGGAGGGCAGCCCCAGCATTTT. Encoded protein: CASGGPGWGGQPQHF. This chain links TRBV12-5 with TRBJ1-5; no reliable D call. The CDR3 is 15 residues long. The germline V gene encodes CDR1 LGHNT and CDR2 FRNRAP. The V end lost 5 bases, the J end lost 7 bases, and 18 bases lay between the germline ends. Filled out from reference TRBV12-5 and TRBJ1-5, the complete variable domain reads DARVTQTPRHKVTEMGQEVTMRCQPILGHNTVFWYRQTMMQGLELLAYFRNRAPLDDSGMPKDRFSAEMPDATLATLKIQPSEPRDSAVYFCASGGPGWGGQPQHFGDGTRLSIL.

The chain joins TRBV6-1 to TRBJ2-7, with D uncertain. V was trimmed by 2 bases and J by 5 bases, leaving 7 bases between them. CDR3 size: 12 residues. CDR1 is MNHNS, CDR2 SASEGT, per germline. The CDR3 is CASSELYHEQYF. In nucleotides, the CDR3 is TGTGCCAGCAGTGAACTCTACCACGAGCAGTACTTC.

V usage is TRBV3-1 (or the pseudogene TRBV3-2) and J usage is TRBJ2-3; 8 bases are a match to TRBD2. The germline gives CDR1 LGHDT, CDR2 YNNKEL (reference sequence). CDR3 length: 18 residues. Trimming took 0 bases from V and 2 from J; bases not matched to a gene: 10. The chain's CDR3 is CASSQEAGAKLYTDTQYF. The CDR3 DNA follows: TGTGCCAGCAGCCAAGAAGCGGGGGCGAAGCTTTACACAGATACGCAGTATTTT.

The sample holds a few counts of this clone. This chain links TRBV14 with TRBJ1-3; maybe TRBD1 (6 bases). The CDR3 has 18 amino acids. Germline CDR1 is SGHDN and CDR2 is FVKESK. V was shortened by 5 bases and J by 0 bases, with 20 bases between the two germline ends. For the CDR3, the DNA is TGTGCCAGCAGCGAAAACCTAAACAGGGCCCTCTCTGGAAACACCATATATTTT. It codes for CASSENLNRALSGNTIYF.

This chain connects TRBV19 to TRBJ2-7; TRBD1 matches 8 bases. The CDR3 is made up of 14 amino acids. V gave up 3 bases and J gave up 2 bases; unmatched junction bases: 3. Germline CDR1 is LNHDA and CDR2 is SQIVND (reference sequence). CDR3 nucleotide sequence: TGTGCCAGTAGTATGGCCAGGGGGCCCTACGAGCAGTACTTC. Translating it yields CASSMARGPYEQYF.

There are many counts of this clone. The chain has TRBV2 and TRBJ1-2; 10 positions match TRBD1. The CDR3 extends over 17 amino acids. Unmatched junction bases numbered 9, after V lost 5 bases and J lost 0 bases. In germline, CDR1 is SNHLY, CDR2 FYNNEI. The CDR3 region is CASSNGDRGHPNYGYTF. CDR3 DNA sequence: TGTGCCAGCAGTAATGGGGACAGGGGCCACCCTAACTATGGCTACACCTTC.

This clone has only a few counts. This chain uses TRBV21-1 with TRBJ1-5. TRBV21-1 corresponds to a pseudogene. The CDR3 sequence is 14 residues long. The CDR3 region has the DNA TGTGCCAGCAGCAAACTCCCGCTAAATCAGCCCCAGCATTTT. As protein: CASSKLPLNQPQHF.